Following are 7 T cell receptor beta chains from one sample sequenced in a study of cytomegalovirus exposure and HLA in healthy donors. The PCR made use of 60 Vbeta and 13 Jbeta primers. Generated by immunoSEQ multiplex PCR, the TCRdb table keeps only in-frame clones and is missing some. The data contain fewer than 150,000 clones, around 80% of them singletons. Material for sequencing was PBMCs. These receptors were collected from a man aged 25-45 years in good health and CMV-seronegative.

This clone was detected once. The gene calls are TRBV13 and TRBJ2-7, with D uncertain. Germline values: CDR1 PRHDT, CDR2 FYEKMQ (reference sequence). The ends were cut back, 1 base at V and 5 bases at J, with 12 bases in the middle. The length of the CDR3 is 14 residues. Here the CDR3 DNA reads TGTGCCAGCAGCTTAGTTGGCAGCGCCCACGAGCAGTACTTC. This gives the protein CASSLVGSAHEQYF.

The CDR3 spells CAWRDSGYEQYF. The CDR3 DNA is TGTGCCTGGAGGGACAGCGGCTACGAGCAGTACTTC. This chain connects TRBV30 to TRBJ2-7; possibly TRBD1 for D (6 bases). Germline CDR1 reads GTSNPN; CDR2 reads SVGIG (reference sequence). Trimming took off 3 bases at V and 3 bases at J, with 9 bases between the two ends. CDR3 length: 12 amino acids.

The genes are TRBV10-3 and TRBJ1-4, with TRBD1 matching 8 bases. Trimming removed 6 bases from V and 10 bases from J; junction bases left unmatched: 13. Per germline, CDR1 ENHRY and CDR2 SYGVKD. The CDR3 runs 15 residues. The CDR3 coding sequence is TGTGCCATCAGCGGAACGACAGGGGATAAAGGAAAACTGTTTTTT. This translates into CAISGTTGDKGKLFF.

The chain carries TRBV6-6 and TRBJ1-2; TRBD1 agrees at 9 bases. V was clipped by 7 bases and J by 8 bases; unmatched bases: 8. Germline CDR1 MNHNY, CDR2 SVGAGI (reference sequence). The length of the CDR3 is 13 residues. The CDR3, as DNA: TGTGCCAGCATAATGGACAGGGGTCGCGGCTACACCTTC. Residues: CASIMDRGRGYTF.

The chain joins TRBV19 to TRBJ1-3; 10 bases line up with TRBD1. This CDR3 spans 15 amino acids. J lost 4 bases, V lost 8 bases, and 8 bases had no gene match. The germline CDR1 and CDR2 sequences are LNHDA and SQIVND (reference sequence). CDR3 in amino acids: CASGETGGAGNTIYF. The CDR3 DNA reads TGTGCCAGTGGAGAGACAGGGGGCGCCGGAAACACCATATATTTT.

This chain links TRBV27 with TRBJ1-2; TRBD1 agrees at 8 bases. Unmatched junction bases numbered 18, after V lost 3 bases and J lost 6 bases. CDR3 size: 18 residues. Germline values: CDR1 MNHEY, CDR2 SMNVEV (reference sequence). In DNA, the CDR3 is TGTGCCAGCAGTTTTAGGGCCCCGGCGGGACAGGTTTTGGATGGCTACACCTTC. As protein: CASSFRAPAGQVLDGYTF.

The chain is built from TRBV7-7 and TRBJ2-5, with 11 bases matching TRBD2. Trimming cost V 5 bases and J 5 bases; bases outside gene matches: 7. The CDR3 has 15 residues. Looked up from germline, CDR1 is SSHAT and CDR2 is FNYEAQ (reference sequence). The CDR3 loop is CASSKSPSGRETQYF. The DNA for the CDR3 is TGTGCCAGCAGCAAATCCCCTAGCGGGAGGGAGACCCAGTACTTC.